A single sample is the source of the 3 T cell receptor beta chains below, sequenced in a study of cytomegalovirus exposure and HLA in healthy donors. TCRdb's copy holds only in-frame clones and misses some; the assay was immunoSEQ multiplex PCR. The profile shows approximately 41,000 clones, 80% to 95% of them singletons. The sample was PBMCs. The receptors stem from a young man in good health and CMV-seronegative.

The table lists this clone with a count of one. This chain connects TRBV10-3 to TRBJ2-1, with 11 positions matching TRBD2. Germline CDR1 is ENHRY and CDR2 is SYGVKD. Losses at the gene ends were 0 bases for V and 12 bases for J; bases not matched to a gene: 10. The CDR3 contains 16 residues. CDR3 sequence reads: CAISESTSGNRKGQFF. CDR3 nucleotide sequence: TGTGCCATCAGTGAGTCGACTAGCGGGAACCGAAAGGGGCAGTTCTTC.

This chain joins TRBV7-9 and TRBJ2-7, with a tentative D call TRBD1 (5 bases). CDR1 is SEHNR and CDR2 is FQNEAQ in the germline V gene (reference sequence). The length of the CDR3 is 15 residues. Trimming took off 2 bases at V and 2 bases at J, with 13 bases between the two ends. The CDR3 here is CASSLLQGAPYEQYF. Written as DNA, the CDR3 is TGTGCCAGCAGCTTATTGCAGGGTGCCCCCTACGAGCAGTACTTC.

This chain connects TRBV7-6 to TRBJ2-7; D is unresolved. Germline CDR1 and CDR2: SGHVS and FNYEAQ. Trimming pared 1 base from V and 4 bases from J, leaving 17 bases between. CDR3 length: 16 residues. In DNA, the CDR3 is TGTGCCAGCAGCTTAGGCAATCCACCCCGAGGATACGAGCAGTACTTC. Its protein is CASSLGNPPRGYEQYF.